This TCR beta chain was profiled in a study of cytomegalovirus exposure and HLA in healthy donors. Whole-study findings and limits: As was reported, the HLA-A and HLA-B alleles of most subjects were accurately predicted from TCR beta sequences.

The V end lost 5 bases, the J end lost 0 bases, and 17 bases lay between the germline ends. Germline assignment: CDR1 LNHDA and CDR2 SQIVND (reference sequence). The CDR3 is made up of 17 amino acids. The study ran its PCR with 60 Vbeta and 13 Jbeta primers. Profiled with immunoSEQ multiplex PCR; TCRdb holds only in-frame clones, not every one. The sample lists about 130,000 clones, 83% occurring once. A remark on this clone: Its cognate antigen is unknown.

This TCR derives from a woman in her thirties or forties in good health and CMV-seropositive. Sequenced sample: PBMCs. The chain joins TRBV19 to TRBJ1-3, with D perhaps matching TRBD1 (5 bases). In DNA, the CDR3 is TGTGCCAGTAGTCTGGGGCCGACTTCTCCCTCTGGAAACACCATATATTTT. It translates to CASSLGPTSPSGNTIYF.